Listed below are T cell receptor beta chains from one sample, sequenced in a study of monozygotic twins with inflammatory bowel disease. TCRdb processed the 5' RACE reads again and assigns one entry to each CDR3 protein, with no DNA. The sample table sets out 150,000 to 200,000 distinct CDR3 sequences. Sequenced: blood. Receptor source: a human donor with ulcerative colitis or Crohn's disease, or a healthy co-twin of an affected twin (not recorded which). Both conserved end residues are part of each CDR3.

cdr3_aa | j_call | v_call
CASNPTRKSTDTQYF | TRBJ2-3 | TRBV6-1
CASSPIGYEQYF | TRBJ2-7 | TRBV7-2
CASSVAASSYEQYF | TRBJ2-7 | TRBV9
CASSASGQGETQYF | TRBJ2-5 | TRBV6-1
CSVGGLGTYEQYF | TRBJ2-7 | TRBV29-1
CAWSYSNQPQHF | TRBJ1-5 | TRBV30
CASSLATPASALNEQFF | TRBJ2-1 | TRBV5-1
CASSYMGAEQYF | TRBJ2-7 | TRBV6-6
CASSLTLAVSSYNEQFF | TRBJ2-1 | TRBV5-6
CASSLRRTSGSFLEQFF | TRBJ2-1 | TRBV11-2
CASSAGGPSDTQYF | TRBJ2-3 | TRBV7-7
CASSLVGGSDEQYF | TRBJ2-7 | TRBV5-1
CSVAAQANTGELFF | TRBJ2-2 | TRBV29-1
CASSIFPGPLGHEQFF | TRBJ2-1 | TRBV19
CSPRTGHEQYF | TRBJ2-7 | TRBV29-1
CASSVHAGTDTQYF | TRBJ2-3 | TRBV9
CSVGRSLLAGGREQYF | TRBJ2-7 | TRBV29-1
CASSQASWGAADTQYF | TRBJ2-3 | TRBV4-3
CASSLLTGGYNEQFF | TRBJ2-1 | TRBV28
CASSPSSSQPQHF | TRBJ1-5 | TRBV12-3/TRBV12-4
CASSYTAYEQYF | TRBJ2-7 | TRBV6-2/TRBV6-3
CASSSHTLRTGGNEQFF | TRBJ2-1 | TRBV27
CAIRGTGETQYF | TRBJ2-5 | TRBV10-3
CASSEASTGSGYEQYF | TRBJ2-7 | TRBV6-1
CASSHAFEQGTDTQYF | TRBJ2-3 | TRBV28
CASSQDGTSNEKLFF | TRBJ1-4 | TRBV4-2
CASSIRRDRGYEQYF | TRBJ2-7 | TRBV19
CASRPYPGLAATYNEQFF | TRBJ2-1 | TRBV6-2/TRBV6-3
CASTPLQSSNEQFF | TRBJ2-1 | TRBV6-1
CSARAGQDLYGYTF | TRBJ1-2 | TRBV20-1
CASSFKDRDAGYTF | TRBJ1-2 | TRBV18
CATSRDKTGATNTGELFF | TRBJ2-2 | TRBV15
CASTRDGLVPFQETQYF | TRBJ2-5 | TRBV6-2/TRBV6-3
CASGLAGSTYNEQFF | TRBJ2-1 | TRBV5-1
CSATGTSGRPSYEQYF | TRBJ2-7 | TRBV20-1
CSARDPQLVNTDTQYF | TRBJ2-3 | TRBV20-1
CAWTPDRMKTEAFF | TRBJ1-1 | TRBV30
CASSRQARGEQYF | TRBJ2-7 | TRBV2
CASSSYGSRASTDTQYF | TRBJ2-3 | TRBV7-3
CSVKRGNTGELFF | TRBJ2-2 | TRBV29-1
CASSETQANTEAFF | TRBJ1-1 | TRBV10-1
CASSLWDADEAFF | TRBJ1-1 | TRBV5-1
CASSATGVPYEQYF | TRBJ2-7 | TRBV2
CASSNGLGRRVEQYF | TRBJ2-7 | TRBV5-1
CASSPSGGNEQYF | TRBJ2-7 | TRBV18
CASPGHAFTDTQYF | TRBJ2-3 | TRBV25-1
CASSFLWTSAHNEQFF | TRBJ2-1 | TRBV27
CASSLSVQREQYF | TRBJ2-7 | TRBV7-2